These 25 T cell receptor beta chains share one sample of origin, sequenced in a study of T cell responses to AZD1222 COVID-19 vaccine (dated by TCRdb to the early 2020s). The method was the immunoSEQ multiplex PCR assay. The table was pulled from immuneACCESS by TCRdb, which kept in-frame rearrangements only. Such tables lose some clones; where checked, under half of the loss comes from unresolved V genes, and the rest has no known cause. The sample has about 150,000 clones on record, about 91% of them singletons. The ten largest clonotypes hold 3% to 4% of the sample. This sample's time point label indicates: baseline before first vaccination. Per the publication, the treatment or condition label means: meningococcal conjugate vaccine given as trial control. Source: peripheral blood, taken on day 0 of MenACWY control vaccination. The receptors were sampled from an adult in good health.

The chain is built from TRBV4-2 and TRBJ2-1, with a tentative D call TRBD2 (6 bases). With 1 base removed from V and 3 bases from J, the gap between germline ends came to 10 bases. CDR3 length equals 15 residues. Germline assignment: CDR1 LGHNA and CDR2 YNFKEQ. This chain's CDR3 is CASSQGDSGYNEQFF. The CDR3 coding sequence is TGTGCCAGCAGCCAAGGGGACTCCGGCTACAATGAGCAGTTCTTC.

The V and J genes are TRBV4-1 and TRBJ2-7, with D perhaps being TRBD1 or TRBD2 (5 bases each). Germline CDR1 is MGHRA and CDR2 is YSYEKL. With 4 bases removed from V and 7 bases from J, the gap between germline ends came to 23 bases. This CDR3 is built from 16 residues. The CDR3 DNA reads TGCGCCAGCAGCCGCCACCCCCGGGACGAACAAAGGGAGCAGTACTTC. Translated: CASSRHPRDEQREQYF.

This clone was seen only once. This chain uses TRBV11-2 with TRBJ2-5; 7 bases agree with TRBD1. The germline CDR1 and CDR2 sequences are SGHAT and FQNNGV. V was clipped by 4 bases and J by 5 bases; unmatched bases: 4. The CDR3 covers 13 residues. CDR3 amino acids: CASSSGQAETQYF. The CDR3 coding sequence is TGTGCCAGCAGCTCCGGACAGGCGGAGACCCAGTACTTC.

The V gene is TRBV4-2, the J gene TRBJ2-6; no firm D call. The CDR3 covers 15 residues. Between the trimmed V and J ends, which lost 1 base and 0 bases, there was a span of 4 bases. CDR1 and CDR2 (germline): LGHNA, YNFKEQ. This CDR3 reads CASSQGVSGANVLTF. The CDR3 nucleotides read TGTGCCAGCAGCCAAGGGGTCTCTGGGGCCAACGTCCTGACTTTC.

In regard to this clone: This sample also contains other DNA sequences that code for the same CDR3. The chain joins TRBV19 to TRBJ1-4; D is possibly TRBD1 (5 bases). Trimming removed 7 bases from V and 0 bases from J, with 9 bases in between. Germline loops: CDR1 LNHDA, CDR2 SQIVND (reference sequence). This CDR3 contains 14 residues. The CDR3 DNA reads TGTGCCAGTACCGACAGAGCAACTAATGAAAAACTGTTTTTT. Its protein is CASTDRATNEKLFF.

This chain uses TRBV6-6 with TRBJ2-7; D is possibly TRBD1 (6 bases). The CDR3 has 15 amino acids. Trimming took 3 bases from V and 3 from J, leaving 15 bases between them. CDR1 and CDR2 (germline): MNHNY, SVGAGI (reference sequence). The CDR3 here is CASSYDTGTSYEQYF. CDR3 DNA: TGTGCCAGCAGTTATGACACCGGGACAAGCTACGAGCAGTACTTC.

The CDR3 protein is CASSIGTPKEQYF. CDR3 DNA: TGTGCCAGTAGTATCGGGACTCCTAAGGAGCAGTACTTC. V usage is TRBV19 and J usage is TRBJ2-7, with D possibly being TRBD2 (6 bases). The CDR3 sequence is 13 residues long. Trimming took 3 bases from V and 7 from J, leaving 13 bases between them. Germline-derived CDR1 and CDR2 are LNHDA and SQIVND (reference sequence).

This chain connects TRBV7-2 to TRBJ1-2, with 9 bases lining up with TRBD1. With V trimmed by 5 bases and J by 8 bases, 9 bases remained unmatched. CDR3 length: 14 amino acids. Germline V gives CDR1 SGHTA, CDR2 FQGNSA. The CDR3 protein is CASSPGQGYGGYTF. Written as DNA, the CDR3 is TGTGCCAGCAGCCCGGGACAGGGATACGGCGGCTACACCTTC.

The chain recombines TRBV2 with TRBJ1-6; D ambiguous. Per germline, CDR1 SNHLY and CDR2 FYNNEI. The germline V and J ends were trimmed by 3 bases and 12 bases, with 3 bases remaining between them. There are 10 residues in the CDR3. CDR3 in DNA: TGTGCCAGCAGTGAGGGACCCCTCCACTTT. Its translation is CASSEGPLHF.

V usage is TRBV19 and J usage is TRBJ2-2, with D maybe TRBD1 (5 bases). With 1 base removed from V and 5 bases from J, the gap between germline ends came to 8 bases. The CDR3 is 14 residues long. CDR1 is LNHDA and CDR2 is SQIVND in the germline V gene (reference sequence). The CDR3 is CASSIGGRTGELFF. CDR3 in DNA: TGTGCCAGTAGTATAGGGGGCCGAACCGGGGAGCTGTTTTTT.

This CDR3 is CASSEGDGLGRYTF. Here the CDR3 DNA reads TGTGCCAGCAGTGAAGGGGACGGCCTTGGTCGCTACACCTTC. The chain recombines TRBV25-1 with TRBJ1-2; a weak D match, TRBD1 (5 bases). CDR3 size: 14 residues. Trimming removed 2 bases at V and 9 bases at J, with 16 bases between. Per the germline V gene, CDR1 is MGHDK and CDR2 is SYGVNS.

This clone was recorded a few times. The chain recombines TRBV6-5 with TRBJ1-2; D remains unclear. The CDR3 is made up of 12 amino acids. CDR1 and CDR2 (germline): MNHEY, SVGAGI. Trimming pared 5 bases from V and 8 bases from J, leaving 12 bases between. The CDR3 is CASSNILEGYTF. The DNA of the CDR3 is TGTGCCAGCAGTAACATCCTTGAGGGCTACACCTTC.

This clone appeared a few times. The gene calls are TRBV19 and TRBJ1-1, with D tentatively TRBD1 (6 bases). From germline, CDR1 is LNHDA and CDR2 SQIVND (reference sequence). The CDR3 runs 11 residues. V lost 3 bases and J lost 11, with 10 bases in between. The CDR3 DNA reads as TGTGCCAGTAGTATCCTGGGGGCCGCTTTCTTT. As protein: CASSILGAAFF.

CDR3 protein: CASSLRDGNYGYTF. The CDR3 DNA is TGTGCCAGCAGCTTACGTGACGGAAACTATGGCTACACCTTC. This chain joins TRBV7-2 and TRBJ1-2; D gene ambiguous. Germline V gives CDR1 SGHTA, CDR2 FQGNSA. The CDR3 sequence is 14 residues long. The ends were cut back, 2 bases at V and 2 bases at J, with 9 bases in the middle.

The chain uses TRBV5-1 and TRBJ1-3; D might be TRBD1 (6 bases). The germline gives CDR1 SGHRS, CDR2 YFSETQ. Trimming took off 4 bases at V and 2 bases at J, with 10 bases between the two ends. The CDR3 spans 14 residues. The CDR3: CASSPGDTGNTIYF. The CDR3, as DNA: TGCGCCAGCAGCCCCGGGGACACTGGAAACACCATATATTTT.

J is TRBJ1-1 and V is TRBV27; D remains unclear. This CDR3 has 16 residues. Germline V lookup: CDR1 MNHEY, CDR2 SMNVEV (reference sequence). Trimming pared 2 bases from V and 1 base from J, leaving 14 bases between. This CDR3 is CASSLSPAEWNTEAFF. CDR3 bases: TGTGCCAGCAGTTTAAGCCCGGCAGAATGGAACACTGAAGCTTTCTTT.

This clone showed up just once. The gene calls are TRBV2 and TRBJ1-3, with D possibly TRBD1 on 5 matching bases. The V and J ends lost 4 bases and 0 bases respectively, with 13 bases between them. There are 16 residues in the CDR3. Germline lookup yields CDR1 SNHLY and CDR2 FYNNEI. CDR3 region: CASSVRGKASGNTIYF. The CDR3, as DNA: TGTGCCAGCAGTGTAAGGGGAAAGGCCTCTGGAAACACCATATATTTT.

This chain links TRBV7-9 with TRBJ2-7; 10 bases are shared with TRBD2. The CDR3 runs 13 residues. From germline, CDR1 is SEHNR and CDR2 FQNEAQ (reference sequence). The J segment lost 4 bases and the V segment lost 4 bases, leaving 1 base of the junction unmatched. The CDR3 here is CASSWTSGYEQYF. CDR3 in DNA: TGTGCCAGCAGCTGGACTAGCGGATACGAGCAGTACTTC.

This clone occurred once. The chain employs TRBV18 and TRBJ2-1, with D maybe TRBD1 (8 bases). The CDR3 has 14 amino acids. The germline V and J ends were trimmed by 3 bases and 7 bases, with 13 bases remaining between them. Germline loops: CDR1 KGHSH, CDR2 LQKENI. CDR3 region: CASSPDRGGNEQFF. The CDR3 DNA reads TGTGCCAGCTCACCCGACAGGGGAGGGAATGAGCAGTTCTTC.

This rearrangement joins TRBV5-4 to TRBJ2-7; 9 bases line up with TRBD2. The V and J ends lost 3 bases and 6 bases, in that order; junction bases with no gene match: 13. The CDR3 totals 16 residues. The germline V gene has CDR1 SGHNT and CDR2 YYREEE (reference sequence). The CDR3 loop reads CASSWGLASSPAEQYF. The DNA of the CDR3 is TGTGCCAGCAGCTGGGGACTAGCCTCCTCCCCAGCCGAGCAGTACTTC.

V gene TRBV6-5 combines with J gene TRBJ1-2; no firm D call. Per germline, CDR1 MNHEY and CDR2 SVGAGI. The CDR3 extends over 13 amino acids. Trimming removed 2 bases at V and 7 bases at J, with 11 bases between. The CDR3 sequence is CASSYVANAGYTF. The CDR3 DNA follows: TGTGCCAGCAGTTACGTGGCGAACGCTGGCTACACCTTC.

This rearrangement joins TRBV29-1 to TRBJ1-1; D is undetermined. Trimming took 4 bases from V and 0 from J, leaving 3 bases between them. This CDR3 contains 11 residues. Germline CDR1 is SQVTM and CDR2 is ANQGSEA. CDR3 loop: CSVGMNTEAFF. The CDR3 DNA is TGCAGCGTTGGGATGAACACTGAAGCTTTCTTT.

CDR3 sequence: CATSDPVSSYNEQFF. In DNA form, the CDR3 reads TGTGCCACCAGTGATCCAGTGAGCTCCTACAATGAGCAGTTCTTC. The chain couples TRBV24-1 to TRBJ2-1; D remains unclear. The CDR3 runs 15 residues. The ends were cut back, 3 bases at V and 0 bases at J, with 8 bases in the middle. Per germline, CDR1 KGHDR and CDR2 SFDVKD.

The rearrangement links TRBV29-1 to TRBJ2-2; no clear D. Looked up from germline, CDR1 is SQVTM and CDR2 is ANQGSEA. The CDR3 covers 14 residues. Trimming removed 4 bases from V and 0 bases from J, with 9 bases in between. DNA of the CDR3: TGCAGCGTTGGGGCAGCTACGAACACCGGGGAGCTGTTTTTT. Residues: CSVGAATNTGELFF.

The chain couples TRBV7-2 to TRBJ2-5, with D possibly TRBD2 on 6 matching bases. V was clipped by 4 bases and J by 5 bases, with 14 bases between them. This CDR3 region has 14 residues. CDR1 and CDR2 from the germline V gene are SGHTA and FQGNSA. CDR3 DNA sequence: TGTGCCAGCAGCTCCGGGTCCGGAGGGGAGACCCAGTACTTC. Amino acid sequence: CASSSGSGGETQYF.